This T cell receptor beta chain was observed in a study of beta chain features in type 1 diabetes. Based on CD45RO/CCR7/CD25/CD127/CD95/CD27, CD4+ regulatory, stem cell-like memory, naive and central memory cells were sorted. The study reverse transcribed the entire isolated RNA, so it sequenced expressed TCRB transcripts. Regulatory, naive and central memory T cell samples averaged roughly 3.5 million reads. Data came from immunoSEQ multiplex PCR; TCRdb stores just in-frame clones and leaves some out. Found here are about 260,000 clones, 20% of them singletons; the top ten hold 0.028%. This clone was recorded a few times. Antigen specificity is unknown. The germline V gene encodes CDR1 SGHTA and CDR2 FQGTGA. This CDR3 comprises 14 residues. J gave up 1 base and V 5 bases, and 4 bases lay outside the gene matches. Findings and limits, study-wide: Moderately but significantly shorter TCRB CDR3s were found in Type 1 diabetes patients in all four CD4+ subsets. Insertions at VDJ junctions were less frequent in type 1 diabetes patients. These patients also deleted more nucleotides at the same junctions. When cDNA is sequenced, cells with high TCR expression could be over-represented.

The clonotype comes from a woman aged 40 to 50 with type 1 diabetes. The chain couples TRBV7-3 to TRBJ2-7; 8 nucleotides agree with TRBD2. Sequences were obtained from naive CD4+ T cells from blood. The CDR3 sequence is CASSPGGGSYEQYF. CDR3 sequence (DNA): TGTGCCAGCAGCCCCGGGGGGGGATCCTACGAGCAGTACTTC. The full variable domain, rest sourced from reference TRBV7-3 and TRBJ2-7, is GAGVSQTPSNKVTEKGKYVELRCDPISGHTALYWYRQSLGQGPEFLIYFQGTGAADDSGLPNDRFFAVRPEGSVSTLKIQRTERGDSAVYLCASSPGGGSYEQYFGPGTRLTVT.